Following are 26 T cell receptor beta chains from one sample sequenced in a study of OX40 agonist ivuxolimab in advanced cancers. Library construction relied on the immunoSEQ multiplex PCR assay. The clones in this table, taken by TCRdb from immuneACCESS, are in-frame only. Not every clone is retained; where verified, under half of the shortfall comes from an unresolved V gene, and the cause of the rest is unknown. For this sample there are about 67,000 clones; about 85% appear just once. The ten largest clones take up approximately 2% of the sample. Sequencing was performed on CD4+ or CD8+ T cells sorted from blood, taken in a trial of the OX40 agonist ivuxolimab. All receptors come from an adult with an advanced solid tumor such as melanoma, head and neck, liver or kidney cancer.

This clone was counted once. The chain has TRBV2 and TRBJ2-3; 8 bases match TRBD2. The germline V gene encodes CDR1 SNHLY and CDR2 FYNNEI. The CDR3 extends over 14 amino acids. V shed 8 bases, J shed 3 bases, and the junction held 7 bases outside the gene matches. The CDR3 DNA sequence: TGTGCCAGCGAGAAGCGGGAGCGGACAGATACGCAGTATTTT. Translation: CASEKRERTDTQYF.

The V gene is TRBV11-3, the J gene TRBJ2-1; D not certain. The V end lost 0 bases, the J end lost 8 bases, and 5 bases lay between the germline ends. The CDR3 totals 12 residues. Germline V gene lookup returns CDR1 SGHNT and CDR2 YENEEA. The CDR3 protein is CASSLERHEQFF. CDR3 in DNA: TGTGCCAGCAGCTTAGAACGCCATGAGCAGTTCTTC.

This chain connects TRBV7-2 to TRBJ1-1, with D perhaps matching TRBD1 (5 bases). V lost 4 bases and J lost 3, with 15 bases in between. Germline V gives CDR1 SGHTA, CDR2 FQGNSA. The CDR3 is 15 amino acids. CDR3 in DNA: TGTGCCAGCAGCTGGGCAGGGTCCTTGGACACTGAAGCTTTCTTT. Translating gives CASSWAGSLDTEAFF.

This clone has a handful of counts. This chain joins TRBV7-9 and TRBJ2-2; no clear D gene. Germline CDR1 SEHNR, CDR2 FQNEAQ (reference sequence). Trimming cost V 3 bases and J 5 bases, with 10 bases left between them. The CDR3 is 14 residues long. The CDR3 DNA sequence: TGTGCCAGCAGCTTTGTTCGGGTAACCGGGGAGCTGTTTTTT. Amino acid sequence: CASSFVRVTGELFF.

CDR3 nucleotide sequence: TGCGCCAGCAGCTCCACCAGGGTTGGAGGCTACACCTTC. It codes for CASSSTRVGGYTF. This chain uses TRBV5-1 with TRBJ1-2; tentative D call: TRBD1 (5 bases). The CDR3 spans 13 residues. Trimming stripped 3 bases from V and 8 bases from J, with 14 bases between. Germline V gene sequence: CDR1 SGHRS, CDR2 YFSETQ.

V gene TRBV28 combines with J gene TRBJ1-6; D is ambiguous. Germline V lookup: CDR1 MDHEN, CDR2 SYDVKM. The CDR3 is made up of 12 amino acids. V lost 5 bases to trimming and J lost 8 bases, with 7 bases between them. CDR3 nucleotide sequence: TGTGCCAGCAGTCTAAAGTATTCACCCCTCCACTTT. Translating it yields CASSLKYSPLHF.

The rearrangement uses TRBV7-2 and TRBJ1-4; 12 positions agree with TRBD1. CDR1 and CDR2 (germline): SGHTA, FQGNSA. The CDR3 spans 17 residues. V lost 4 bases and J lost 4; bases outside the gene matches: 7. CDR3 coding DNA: TGTGCCAGCAGCTCCCGGGACAGGGGGCTTCATAATGAAAAACTGTTTTTT. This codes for CASSSRDRGLHNEKLFF. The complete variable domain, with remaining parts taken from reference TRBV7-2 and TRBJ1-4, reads GAGVSQSPSNKVTEKGKDVELRCDPISGHTALYWYRQSLGQGLEFLIYFQGNSAPDKSGLPSDRFSAERTGGSVSTLTIQRTQQEDSAVYLCASSSRDRGLHNEKLFFGSGTQLSVL.

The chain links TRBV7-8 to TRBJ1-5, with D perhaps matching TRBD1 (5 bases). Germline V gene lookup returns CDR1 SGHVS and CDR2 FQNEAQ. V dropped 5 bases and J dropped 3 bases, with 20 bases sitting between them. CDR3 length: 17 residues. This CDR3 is CASSRWGGSILNQPQHF. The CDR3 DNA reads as TGTGCCAGCAGCCGTTGGGGGGGAAGCATACTCAATCAGCCCCAGCATTTT.

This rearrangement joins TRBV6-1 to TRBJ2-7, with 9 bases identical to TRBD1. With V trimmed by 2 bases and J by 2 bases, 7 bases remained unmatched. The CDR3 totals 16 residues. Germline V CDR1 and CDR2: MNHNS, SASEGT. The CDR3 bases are TGTGCCAGCAGTGAATTCTGGGACAGGGCCGCCTACGAGCAGTACTTC. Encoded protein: CASSEFWDRAAYEQYF.

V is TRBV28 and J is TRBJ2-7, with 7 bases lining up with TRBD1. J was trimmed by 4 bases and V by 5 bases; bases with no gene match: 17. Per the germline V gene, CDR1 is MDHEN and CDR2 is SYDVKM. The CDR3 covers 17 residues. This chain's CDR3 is CASSLPRDRRSAYEQYF. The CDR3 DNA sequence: TGTGCCAGCAGTCTTCCCCGGGACAGAAGAAGCGCTTACGAGCAGTACTTC. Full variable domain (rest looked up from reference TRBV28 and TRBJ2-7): DVKVTQSSRYLVKRTGEKVFLECVQDMDHENMFWYRQDPGLGLRLIYFSYDVKMKEKGDIPEGYSVSREKKERFSLILESASTNQTSMYLCASSLPRDRRSAYEQYFGPGTRLTVT.

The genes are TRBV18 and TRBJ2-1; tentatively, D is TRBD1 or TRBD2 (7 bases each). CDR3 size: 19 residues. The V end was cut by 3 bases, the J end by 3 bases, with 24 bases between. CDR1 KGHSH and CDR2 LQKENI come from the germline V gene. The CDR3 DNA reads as TGTGCCAGCTCACCTTGGTCAGCAGGGGGGGGAAAGAACTACAATGAGCAGTTCTTC. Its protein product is CASSPWSAGGGKNYNEQFF.

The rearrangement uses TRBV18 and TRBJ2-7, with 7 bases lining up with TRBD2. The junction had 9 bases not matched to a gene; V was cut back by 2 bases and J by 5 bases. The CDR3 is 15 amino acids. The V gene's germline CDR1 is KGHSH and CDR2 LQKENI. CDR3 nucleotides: TGTGCCAGCTCACCAGGCGCGGGAGTAATCAACGAGCAGTACTTC. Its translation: CASSPGAGVINEQYF.

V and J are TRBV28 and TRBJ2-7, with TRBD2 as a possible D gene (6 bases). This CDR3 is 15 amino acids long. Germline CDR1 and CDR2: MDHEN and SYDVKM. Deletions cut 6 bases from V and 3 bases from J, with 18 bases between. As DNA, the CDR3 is TGTGCCAGCAGCGGCATTCGGGGGACCGTCTACGAGCAGTACTTC. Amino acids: CASSGIRGTVYEQYF.

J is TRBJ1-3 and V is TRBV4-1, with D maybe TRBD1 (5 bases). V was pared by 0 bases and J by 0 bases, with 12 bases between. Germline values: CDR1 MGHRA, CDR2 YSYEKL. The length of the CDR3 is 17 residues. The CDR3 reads CASSQDHGGSSGNTIYF. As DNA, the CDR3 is TGCGCCAGCAGCCAAGATCATGGGGGTAGCTCTGGAAACACCATATATTTT.

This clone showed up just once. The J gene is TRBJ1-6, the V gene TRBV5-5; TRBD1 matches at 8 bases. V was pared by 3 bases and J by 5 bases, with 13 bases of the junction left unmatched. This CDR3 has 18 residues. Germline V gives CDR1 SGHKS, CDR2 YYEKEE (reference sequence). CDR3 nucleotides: TGTGCCAGCAGCTGGATACCGGGACAGGTGGTTGATAATTCACCCCTCCACTTT. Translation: CASSWIPGQVVDNSPLHF.

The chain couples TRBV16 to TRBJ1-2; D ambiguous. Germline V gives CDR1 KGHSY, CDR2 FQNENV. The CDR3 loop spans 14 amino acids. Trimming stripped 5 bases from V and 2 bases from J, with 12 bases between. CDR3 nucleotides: TGTGCCAGCAGCGAAATGGTCCAGAACTATGGCTACACCTTC. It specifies CASSEMVQNYGYTF.

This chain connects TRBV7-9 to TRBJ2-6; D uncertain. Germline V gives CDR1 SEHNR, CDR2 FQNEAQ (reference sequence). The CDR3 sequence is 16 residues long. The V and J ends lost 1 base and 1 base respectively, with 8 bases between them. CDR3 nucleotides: TGTGCCAGCAGCTTAGAAGTGGGTTCTGGGGCCAACGTCCTGACTTTC. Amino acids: CASSLEVGSGANVLTF.

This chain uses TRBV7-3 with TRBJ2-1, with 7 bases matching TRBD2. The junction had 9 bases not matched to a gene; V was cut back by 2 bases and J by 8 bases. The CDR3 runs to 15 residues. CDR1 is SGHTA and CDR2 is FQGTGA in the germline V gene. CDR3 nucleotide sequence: TGTGCCAGCAGCTTATTTGCCGGGGGGATGGATGAGCAGTTCTTC. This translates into CASSLFAGGMDEQFF.

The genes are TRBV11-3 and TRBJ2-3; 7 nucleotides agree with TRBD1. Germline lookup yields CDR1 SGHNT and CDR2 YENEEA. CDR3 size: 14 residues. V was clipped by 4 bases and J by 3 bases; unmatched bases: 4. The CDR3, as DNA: TGTGCCAGCAGCTCCTCCAGGGGGACAGATACGCAGTATTTT. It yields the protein CASSSSRGTDTQYF.

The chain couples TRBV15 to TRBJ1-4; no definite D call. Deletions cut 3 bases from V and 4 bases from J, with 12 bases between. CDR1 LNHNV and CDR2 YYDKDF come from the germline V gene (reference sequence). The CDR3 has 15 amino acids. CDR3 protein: CATSSPEGFNEKLFF. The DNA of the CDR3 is TGTGCCACCAGCAGCCCGGAGGGCTTTAATGAAAAACTGTTTTTT.

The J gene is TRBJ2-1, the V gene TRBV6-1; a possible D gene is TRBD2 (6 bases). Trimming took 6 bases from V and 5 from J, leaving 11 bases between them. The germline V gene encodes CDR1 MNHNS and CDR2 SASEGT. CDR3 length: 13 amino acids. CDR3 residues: CASRKGLNNEQFF. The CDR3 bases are TGTGCCAGCAGAAAGGGACTGAACAATGAGCAGTTCTTC.

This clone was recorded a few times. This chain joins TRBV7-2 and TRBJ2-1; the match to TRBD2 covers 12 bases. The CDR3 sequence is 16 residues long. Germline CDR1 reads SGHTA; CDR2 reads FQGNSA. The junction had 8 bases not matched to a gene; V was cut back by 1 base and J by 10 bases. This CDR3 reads CASSLDGLAGRREQFF. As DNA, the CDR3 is TGTGCCAGCAGCTTAGACGGACTAGCGGGACGGAGAGAGCAGTTCTTC. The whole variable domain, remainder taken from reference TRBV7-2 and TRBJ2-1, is GAGVSQSPSNKVTEKGKDVELRCDPISGHTALYWYRQSLGQGLEFLIYFQGNSAPDKSGLPSDRFSAERTGGSVSTLTIQRTQQEDSAVYLCASSLDGLAGRREQFFGPGTRLTVL.

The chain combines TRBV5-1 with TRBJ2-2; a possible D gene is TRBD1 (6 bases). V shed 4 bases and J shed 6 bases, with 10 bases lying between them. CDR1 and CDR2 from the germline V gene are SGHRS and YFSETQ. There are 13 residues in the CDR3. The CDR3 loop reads CASSRGGPGELFF. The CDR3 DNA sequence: TGCGCCAGCAGCCGAGGGGGTCCCGGGGAGCTGTTTTTT.

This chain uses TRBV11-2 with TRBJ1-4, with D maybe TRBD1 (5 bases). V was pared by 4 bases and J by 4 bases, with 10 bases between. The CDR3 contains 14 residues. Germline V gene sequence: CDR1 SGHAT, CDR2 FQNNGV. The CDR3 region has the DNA TGTGCCAGCAGCTGGGGACGGGGTAATGAAAAACTGTTTTTT. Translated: CASSWGRGNEKLFF.

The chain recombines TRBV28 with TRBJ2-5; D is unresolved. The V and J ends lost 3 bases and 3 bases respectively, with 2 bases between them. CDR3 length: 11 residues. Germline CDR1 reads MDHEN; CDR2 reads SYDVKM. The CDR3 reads CASSFKETQYF. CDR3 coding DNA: TGTGCCAGCAGTTTTAAAGAGACCCAGTACTTC.

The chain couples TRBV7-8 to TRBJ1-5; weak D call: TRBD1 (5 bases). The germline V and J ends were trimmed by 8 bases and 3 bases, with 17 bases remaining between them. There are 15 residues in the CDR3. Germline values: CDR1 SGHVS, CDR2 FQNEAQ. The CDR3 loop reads CASGRGNPINQPQHF. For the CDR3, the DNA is TGTGCCAGCGGTCGGGGGAACCCTATCAATCAGCCCCAGCATTTT.